The 24 T cell receptor beta chains reported below all come from one sample, sequenced in a study of OX40 agonist ivuxolimab in advanced cancers. The library relied on the immunoSEQ multiplex PCR assay. Sourced from immuneACCESS, this table was stored by TCRdb with only in-frame sequences that have V and J called. A share of the clones is absent; for the studies checked, an unresolved V gene accounts for under half, and the remainder has no known explanation. For this sample there are 7,500 to 9,500 clones; 65% to 80% appear just once. The ten largest clones add up to about 26% of the sample. The sequences come from CD4+ or CD8+ T cells sorted from blood, collected in a trial of the OX40 agonist ivuxolimab. These receptors all stem from an adult with an advanced solid tumor such as melanoma, head and neck, liver or kidney cancer.

V is TRBV7-9 and J is TRBJ2-7; TRBD1 agrees at 9 bases. The V gene end was trimmed by 5 bases and the J gene end by 2 bases; junction bases not matched to a gene: 7. Germline assignment: CDR1 SEHNR and CDR2 FQNEAQ (reference sequence). The CDR3 has 15 amino acids. The CDR3 DNA reads TGTGCCAGCAGCCCTGGGGACAGGGAGGCCTACGAGCAGTACTTC. It translates to CASSPGDREAYEQYF.

The V call is TRBV28, the J call TRBJ2-7; 7 bases align to TRBD1. Germline V gene lookup returns CDR1 MDHEN and CDR2 SYDVKM. J was trimmed by 0 bases and V by 2 bases; bases with no gene match: 7. The CDR3 sequence is 16 residues long. The CDR3 nucleotides are TGTGCCAGCAGTTTAGGTCCGACAGGGACCTCCTACGAGCAGTACTTC. Its translation: CASSLGPTGTSYEQYF.

The rearrangement uses TRBV10-1 and TRBJ2-1; D is ambiguous. The CDR3 is 11 residues long. Germline values: CDR1 WNHNN, CDR2 SYGVQD (reference sequence). Trimming shortened V by 8 bases and J by 0 bases, and 2 bases separated the two germline ends. The CDR3 loop is CASPSYNEQFF. The CDR3 bases are TGCGCCAGCCCCTCCTACAATGAGCAGTTCTTC.

The rearrangement links TRBV6-5 to TRBJ2-1; 15 bases line up with TRBD2. The CDR3 is made up of 16 amino acids. The germline V gene has CDR1 MNHEY and CDR2 SVGAGI. Unmatched junction bases numbered 2, after V lost 2 bases and J lost 6 bases. The DNA of the CDR3 is TGTGCCAGCAGTTACACGGGACTAGCGGGGGGCAATGAGCAGTTCTTC. This translates into CASSYTGLAGGNEQFF.

The count of this clone is one. The gene calls are TRBV7-6 and TRBJ2-7, with D perhaps TRBD1 (6 bases). Germline lookup yields CDR1 SGHVS and CDR2 FNYEAQ. This CDR3 spans 15 amino acids. The ends were cut back, 1 base at V and 5 bases at J, with 15 bases in the middle. For the CDR3, the DNA is TGTGCCAGCAGCTTAGGTGGGGGCAGAGGTGACGAGCAGTACTTC. Translation: CASSLGGGRGDEQYF.

The chain links TRBV27 to TRBJ2-2; D not certain. The ends were cut back, 2 bases at V and 4 bases at J, with 2 bases in the middle. This CDR3 region has 12 residues. Germline CDR1 MNHEY, CDR2 SMNVEV (reference sequence). Here the CDR3 reads CASSLSTGELFF. The CDR3 DNA reads TGTGCCAGCAGTTTAAGCACCGGGGAGCTGTTTTTT.

V is TRBV6-5 and J is TRBJ1-2, with TRBD1 identical over 7 bases. CDR1 and CDR2 (germline): MNHEY, SVGAGI. With V trimmed by 2 bases and J by 6 bases, 12 bases remained unmatched. CDR3 length equals 16 residues. CDR3 nucleotides: TGTGCCAGCAGTTACCAAGGGGGCGGGGGAGGCGATGGCTACACCTTC. Protein product: CASSYQGGGGGDGYTF.

The chain uses TRBV4-2 and TRBJ2-7; the D call may be TRBD1 or TRBD2 (7 bases each). V was cut by 3 bases and J by 0 bases, with 18 bases left in between. Germline CDR1 reads LGHNA; CDR2 reads YNFKEQ. This CDR3 has 17 amino acids. The CDR3 loop is CASSQETGEGSSYEQYF. The CDR3 DNA reads TGTGCCAGCAGCCAGGAAACAGGGGAGGGAAGCTCCTACGAGCAGTACTTC.

The rearrangement joins TRBV6-1 to TRBJ2-7, with 9 bases identical to TRBD1. The CDR3 is made up of 15 amino acids. The germline V gene encodes CDR1 MNHNS and CDR2 SASEGT. Unmatched junction bases numbered 6, after V lost 2 bases and J lost 4 bases. CDR3 region: CASSEWGDREYEQYF. In DNA form, the CDR3 reads TGTGCCAGCAGTGAATGGGGGGACAGGGAATACGAGCAGTACTTC.

The chain joins TRBV5-4 to TRBJ1-4; D is perhaps TRBD1 (6 bases). Trimming shortened V by 0 bases and J by 7 bases, and 13 bases separated the two germline ends. The CDR3 covers 15 residues. Germline V gene data show CDR1 as SGHNT and CDR2 as YYREEE (reference sequence). The CDR3: CASSLDGGGSEKLFF. CDR3 DNA sequence: TGTGCCAGCAGCTTGGATGGGGGGGGCAGTGAAAAACTGTTTTTT.

V gene TRBV27 combines with J gene TRBJ2-3, with 8 bases matching TRBD1. This CDR3 has 16 amino acids. In germline, CDR1 is MNHEY, CDR2 SMNVEV (reference sequence). After removal of 2 bases from V and 4 bases from J, the junction contained 8 bases not matched to a gene. The CDR3 DNA is TGTGCCAGCAGTTTAGTTGGACAGGGAATCGCAGATACGCAGTATTTT. The encoded protein is CASSLVGQGIADTQYF.

The chain employs TRBV5-1 and TRBJ2-2; D call uncertain. Deletions cut 2 bases from V and 0 bases from J, with 8 bases between. The CDR3 contains 15 residues. CDR1 SGHRS and CDR2 YFSETQ come from the germline V gene. CDR3 coding DNA: TGCGCCAGCAGCTTTTTTGACGCGAACACCGGGGAGCTGTTTTTT. This translates into CASSFFDANTGELFF. Full variable domain (remainder filled in from reference TRBV5-1 and TRBJ2-2): KAGVTQTPRYLIKTRGQQVTLSCSPISGHRSVSWYQQTPGQGLQFLFEYFSETQRNKGNFPGRFSGRQFSNSRSEMNVSTLELGDSALYLCASSFFDANTGELFFGEGSRLTVL.

V usage is TRBV6-1 and J usage is TRBJ2-5; TRBD1 agrees at 9 bases. Per germline, CDR1 MNHNS and CDR2 SASEGT. V lost 3 bases to trimming and J lost 5 bases; unmatched junction nucleotides: 4. CDR3 length: 14 amino acids. CDR3 in amino acids: CASSEGQGSETQYF. The CDR3 bases are TGTGCCAGCAGTGAGGGACAGGGTTCGGAGACCCAGTACTTC.

The sample holds a few counts of this clone. In nucleotides, the CDR3 is TGTGCCAGCAGACCCACAGGGGTCCTTTACGAGCAGTACTTC. Protein product: CASRPTGVLYEQYF. This sequence joins TRBV28 and TRBJ2-7; TRBD1 agrees at 7 bases. This CDR3 is 14 amino acids long. The germline V gene has CDR1 MDHEN and CDR2 SYDVKM. The J segment lost 4 bases and the V segment lost 6 bases, leaving 9 bases of the junction unmatched. Together with reference TRBV28 and TRBJ2-7, the CDR3 gives the full variable domain: DVKVTQSSRYLVKRTGEKVFLECVQDMDHENMFWYRQDPGLGLRLIYFSYDVKMKEKGDIPEGYSVSREKKERFSLILESASTNQTSMYLCASRPTGVLYEQYFGPGTRLTVT.

The chain combines TRBV19 with TRBJ2-2; tentatively, D is TRBD1 (6 bases). The CDR3 extends over 12 amino acids. The germline CDR1 and CDR2 sequences are LNHDA and SQIVND (reference sequence). The V end lost 10 bases, the J end lost 5 bases, and 11 bases lay between the germline ends. This CDR3 is CATSGQTGELFF. The CDR3 DNA is TGTGCCACCTCCGGACAGACCGGGGAGCTGTTTTTT.

The table lists this clone with many counts. The chain combines TRBV19 with TRBJ2-1; TRBD2 matches at 8 bases. This CDR3 is built from 14 residues. CDR1 is LNHDA, CDR2 SQIVND, per germline (reference sequence). The V gene end was trimmed by 5 bases and the J gene end by 7 bases; junction bases not matched to a gene: 7. The CDR3 sequence is CASSVSGAGNEQFF. CDR3 nucleotides: TGTGCCAGTAGTGTTAGCGGGGCCGGGAATGAGCAGTTCTTC.

The chain links TRBV5-1 to TRBJ2-1; no clear D. Germline assignment: CDR1 SGHRS and CDR2 YFSETQ. Trimming stripped 0 bases from V and 1 base from J, with 5 bases between. The CDR3 loop spans 14 amino acids. The CDR3 is CASSLDLSYNEQFF. CDR3 nucleotide sequence: TGCGCCAGCAGCTTGGATCTGTCCTACAATGAGCAGTTCTTC.

V gene TRBV27 combines with J gene TRBJ2-2; D remains unclear. The CDR3 is 13 amino acids. The germline gives CDR1 MNHEY, CDR2 SMNVEV (reference sequence). V was pared by 3 bases and J by 7 bases, with 9 bases between. In nucleotides, the CDR3 is TGTGCCAGCAGTTTCAGGCGAGGCGGGGAGCTGTTTTTT. This codes for CASSFRRGGELFF.

The V and J genes are TRBV27 and TRBJ2-1; 9 bases align to TRBD2. V gave up 5 bases and J gave up 8 bases; unmatched junction bases: 13. Germline CDR1 and CDR2: MNHEY and SMNVEV (reference sequence). CDR3 length: 16 amino acids. This CDR3 is CASSPTSGFAPDEQFF. The DNA of the CDR3 is TGTGCCAGCAGTCCCACTAGCGGGTTCGCGCCCGATGAGCAGTTCTTC.

This chain joins TRBV7-9 and TRBJ1-2; D gene unclear. Trimming removed 6 bases at V and 4 bases at J, with 9 bases between. Germline V lookup: CDR1 SEHNR, CDR2 FQNEAQ (reference sequence). The CDR3 has 12 residues. This chain's CDR3 is CASSWGGYGYTF. Written as DNA, the CDR3 is TGTGCCAGCAGTTGGGGTGGCTATGGCTACACCTTC.

This clone was counted between two and nine times. The chain links TRBV10-3 to TRBJ2-2; D ambiguous. Germline values: CDR1 ENHRY, CDR2 SYGVKD. V was trimmed by 6 bases and J by 1 base, leaving 6 bases between them. The CDR3 is made up of 13 amino acids. CDR3 bases: TGTGCCATCAGGGACGGGAACACCGGGGAGCTGTTTTTT. It encodes CAIRDGNTGELFF.

The CDR3 sequence: CASSLGLRPTVEQFF. DNA of the CDR3: TGTGCCAGCAGCTTAGGTCTGCGTCCTACGGTTGAGCAGTTCTTC. The V gene is TRBV13, the J gene TRBJ2-1; D is ambiguous. Germline V gene sequence: CDR1 PRHDT, CDR2 FYEKMQ (reference sequence). CDR3 length equals 15 residues. V lost 0 bases and J lost 9, with 15 bases in between.

The rearrangement links TRBV7-8 to TRBJ2-7; the D gene is possibly TRBD2 (5 bases). CDR3 size: 12 residues. Germline CDR1 reads SGHVS; CDR2 reads FQNEAQ. With 5 bases removed from V and 6 bases from J, the gap between germline ends came to 11 bases. The CDR3 region has the DNA TGTGCCAGCAGCCCCGGACTTGGCGAGCAGTACTTC. Translation gives CASSPGLGEQYF.

This clone was found once. This sequence joins TRBV15 and TRBJ1-1, with 7 bases identical to TRBD1. This CDR3 is 13 amino acids long. Germline V lookup: CDR1 LNHNV, CDR2 YYDKDF (reference sequence). V shed 3 bases, J shed 7 bases, and the junction held 5 bases outside the gene matches. The DNA of the CDR3 is TGTGCCACCAGCAGCCAACAGGGGAATGAAGCTTTCTTT. Its protein is CATSSQQGNEAFF.